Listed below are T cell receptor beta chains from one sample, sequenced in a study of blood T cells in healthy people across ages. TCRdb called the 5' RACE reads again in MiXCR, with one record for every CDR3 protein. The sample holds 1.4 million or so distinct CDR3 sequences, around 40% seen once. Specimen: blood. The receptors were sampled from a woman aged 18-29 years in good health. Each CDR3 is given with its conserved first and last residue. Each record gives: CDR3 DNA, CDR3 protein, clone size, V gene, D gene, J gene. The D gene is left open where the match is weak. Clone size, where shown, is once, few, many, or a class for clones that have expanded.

CDR3nt: TGTGCCTGGAGTGCCGACTCCTACGAGCAGTTCTTC; CDR3aa: CAWSADSYEQFF; abundance: once; v_gene: TRBV30; d_gene: .; j_gene: TRBJ2-1
CDR3nt: TGTGCCAGCAGCGCCATGCGTAATCCCTACAATGAGCAGTTCTTC; CDR3aa: CASSAMRNPYNEQFF; abundance: .; v_gene: TRBV21-1; d_gene: .; j_gene: TRBJ2-1
CDR3nt: TGTGCCAGCAGCCCCCGCCGGGACATCTATGGCTACACCTTC; CDR3aa: CASSPRRDIYGYTF; abundance: few; v_gene: TRBV7-2; d_gene: .; j_gene: TRBJ1-2
CDR3nt: TGTGCCGGCAGCCCCCACCGGGGTAATGAGCAGTACTTC; CDR3aa: CAGSPHRGNEQYF; abundance: .; v_gene: TRBV7-2; d_gene: .; j_gene: TRBJ2-7
CDR3nt: TGTGCCAGCAGTTTCCTACTTTCACCCCTCCACTTT; CDR3aa: CASSFLLSPLHF; abundance: .; v_gene: TRBV12-3/TRBV12-4; d_gene: .; j_gene: TRBJ1-6
CDR3nt: TGCGCCAGCAGCCCCCTTCAGGGTTTGAATGAGCAGTACTTC; CDR3aa: CASSPLQGLNEQYF; abundance: .; v_gene: TRBV5-1; d_gene: .; j_gene: TRBJ2-5
CDR3nt: TGTGCCAGCAGTTCCCGGACTAGCGGGAGGGTGAGCTCCTACAATGAGCAGTTCTTC; CDR3aa: CASSSRTSGRVSSYNEQFF; abundance: .; v_gene: TRBV27; d_gene: TRBD2; j_gene: TRBJ2-1
CDR3nt: TGCAGTGGCTACCAACGGGTGGGGGCAACGCAGTATTTT; CDR3aa: CSGYQRVGATQYF; abundance: .; v_gene: TRBV20-1; d_gene: .; j_gene: TRBJ2-3
CDR3nt: TGTGCCAGCAGCTTAGGCCGGACAGGAAGCGGAGTGGACACTGAAGCTTTCTTT; CDR3aa: CASSLGRTGSGVDTEAFF; abundance: .; v_gene: TRBV11-2; d_gene: TRBD1; j_gene: TRBJ1-1
CDR3nt: TGTGCCATCGGCTGGGGAGATACGCAGTATTTT; CDR3aa: CAIGWGDTQYF; abundance: .; v_gene: TRBV10-3; d_gene: .; j_gene: TRBJ2-3
CDR3nt: TGCAGTGCTAGTTTGGTGGCGGGAGCCGAGCAGTACTTC; CDR3aa: CSASLVAGAEQYF; abundance: .; v_gene: TRBV20-1; d_gene: TRBD2; j_gene: TRBJ2-7
CDR3nt: TGTGCCAGCAGGAGTCCAGGGAGGGATTCGGACGAGCAGTACTTC; CDR3aa: CASRSPGRDSDEQYF; abundance: .; v_gene: TRBV6-2/TRBV6-3; d_gene: TRBD2; j_gene: TRBJ2-7
CDR3nt: TGCGCCAGCAGTCAATTCATTGGCAGGGAAAGACTCTACGAGCAGTACTTC; CDR3aa: CASSQFIGRERLYEQYF; abundance: .; v_gene: TRBV23-1; d_gene: .; j_gene: TRBJ2-7
CDR3nt: TGTGCCAGCAGTCGGAGTAGCGACCAAGAGACCCAGTACTTC; CDR3aa: CASSRSSDQETQYF; abundance: .; v_gene: TRBV28; d_gene: .; j_gene: TRBJ2-5
CDR3nt: TGCAGCGTGGACGTAGGGGGACCGGGCTACGAGCAGTACTTC; CDR3aa: CSVDVGGPGYEQYF; abundance: .; v_gene: TRBV29-1; d_gene: .; j_gene: TRBJ2-7
CDR3nt: TGTGCCATCAGACCGACAGGGGGGGACTATGGCTACACCTTC; CDR3aa: CAIRPTGGDYGYTF; abundance: .; v_gene: TRBV10-3; d_gene: TRBD1; j_gene: TRBJ1-2
CDR3nt: TGTGCCAGCACCCCGGGACCCAGCTCCTACAATGAGCGGTTCTTC; CDR3aa: CASTPGPSSYNERFF; abundance: .; v_gene: TRBV12-3/TRBV12-4; d_gene: .; j_gene: TRBJ2-1
CDR3nt: TGTGCCAGCAGTTTAGTTCTCAGGGGGTCCCAGAACACTGAAGCTTTCTTT; CDR3aa: CASSLVLRGSQNTEAFF; abundance: .; v_gene: TRBV27; d_gene: TRBD1; j_gene: TRBJ1-1
CDR3nt: TGTGCCAACAGCTCGCTAGCGGGAATAAGCACAGATACGCAGTATTTT; CDR3aa: CANSSLAGISTDTQYF; abundance: .; v_gene: TRBV3-1; d_gene: TRBD2; j_gene: TRBJ2-3
CDR3nt: TGTGCCAGCAGTTACTCGGGGGTATCAAATGAGCAGTTCTTC; CDR3aa: CASSYSGVSNEQFF; abundance: .; v_gene: TRBV6-2/TRBV6-3; d_gene: .; j_gene: TRBJ2-1
CDR3nt: TGTGCCAGCAGCCCCCGGACTAGCGGGGGGACCTACAATGAGCAGTTCTTC; CDR3aa: CASSPRTSGGTYNEQFF; abundance: .; v_gene: TRBV3-1; d_gene: TRBD2; j_gene: TRBJ2-1
CDR3nt: TGTGCCAGCAGCCAAGCGGGTCGCTACCAGGAGCAGTTCTTC; CDR3aa: CASSQAGRYQEQFF; abundance: .; v_gene: TRBV4-2; d_gene: .; j_gene: TRBJ2-1